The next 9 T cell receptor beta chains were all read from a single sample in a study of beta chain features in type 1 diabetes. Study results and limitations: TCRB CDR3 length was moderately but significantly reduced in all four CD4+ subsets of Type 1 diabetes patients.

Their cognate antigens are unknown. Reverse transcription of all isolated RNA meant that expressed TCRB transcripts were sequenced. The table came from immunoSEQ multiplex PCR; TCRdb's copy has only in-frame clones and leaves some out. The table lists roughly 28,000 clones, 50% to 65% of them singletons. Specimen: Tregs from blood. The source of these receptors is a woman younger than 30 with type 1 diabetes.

Here the CDR3 DNA reads TGTGCCATCCGACAGGACACTGAAGCTTTCTTT. It translates to CAIRQDTEAFF. The chain employs TRBV10-3 and TRBJ1-1, with TRBD1 as a possible D gene (6 bases). Germline CDR1 ENHRY, CDR2 SYGVKD. V shed 8 bases and J shed 3 bases, with 7 bases lying between them. The CDR3 sequence is 11 residues long.

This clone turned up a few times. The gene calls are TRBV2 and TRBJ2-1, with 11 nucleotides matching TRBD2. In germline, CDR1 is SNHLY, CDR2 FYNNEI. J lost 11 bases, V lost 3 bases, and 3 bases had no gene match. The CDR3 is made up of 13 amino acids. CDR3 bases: TGTGCCAGCAGTGAGGGGACTAGCGGCCAGCAGTTCTTC. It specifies CASSEGTSGQQFF.

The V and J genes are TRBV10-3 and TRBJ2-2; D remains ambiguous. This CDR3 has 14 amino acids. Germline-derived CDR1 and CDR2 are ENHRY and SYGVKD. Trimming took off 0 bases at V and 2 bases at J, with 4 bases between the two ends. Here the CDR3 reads CAISESSNTGELFF. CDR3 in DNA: TGTGCCATCAGTGAGTCTAGTAACACCGGGGAGCTGTTTTTT.

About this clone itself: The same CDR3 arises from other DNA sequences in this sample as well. Here the CDR3 DNA reads TGTGCCAGCAGCCTGGGGGGAGTCTCCTACGAGCAGTACGTC. It specifies CASSLGGVSYEQYV. This chain uses TRBV7-8 with TRBJ2-7; TRBD2 might be the D (6 bases). CDR3 length equals 14 residues. The V and J ends lost 5 bases and 0 bases respectively, with 11 bases between them. CDR1 is SGHVS and CDR2 is FQNEAQ in the germline V gene.

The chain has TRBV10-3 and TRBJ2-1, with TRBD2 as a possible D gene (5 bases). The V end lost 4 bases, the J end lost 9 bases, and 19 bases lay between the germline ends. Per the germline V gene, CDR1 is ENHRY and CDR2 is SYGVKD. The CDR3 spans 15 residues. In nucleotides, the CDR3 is TGTGCCATCAGTGCCCCAGGTTCGGGGATCGGTGAGCAGTTCTTC. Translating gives CAISAPGSGIGEQFF.

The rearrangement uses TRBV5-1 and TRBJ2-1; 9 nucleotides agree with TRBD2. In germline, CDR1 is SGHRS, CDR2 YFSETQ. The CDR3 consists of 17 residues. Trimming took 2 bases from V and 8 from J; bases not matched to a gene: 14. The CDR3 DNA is TGCGCCAGCAGCTTAGGTCGAATGGGCGGGAGGGGAGATGAGCAGTTCTTC. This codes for CASSLGRMGGRGDEQFF.

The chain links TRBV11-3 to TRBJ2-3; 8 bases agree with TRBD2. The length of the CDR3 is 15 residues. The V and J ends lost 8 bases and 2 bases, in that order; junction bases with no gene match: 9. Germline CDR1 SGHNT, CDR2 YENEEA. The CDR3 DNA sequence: TGTGCCAGCGGCCCCGGCGGGAGGAACACAGATACGCAGTATTTT. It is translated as CASGPGGRNTDTQYF.

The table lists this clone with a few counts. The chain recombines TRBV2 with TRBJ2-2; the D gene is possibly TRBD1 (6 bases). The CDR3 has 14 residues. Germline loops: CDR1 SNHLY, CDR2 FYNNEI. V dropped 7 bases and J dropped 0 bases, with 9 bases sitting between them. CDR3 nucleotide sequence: TGTGCCAGCATTGGACAGTCGAACACCGGGGAGCTGTTTTTT. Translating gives CASIGQSNTGELFF.

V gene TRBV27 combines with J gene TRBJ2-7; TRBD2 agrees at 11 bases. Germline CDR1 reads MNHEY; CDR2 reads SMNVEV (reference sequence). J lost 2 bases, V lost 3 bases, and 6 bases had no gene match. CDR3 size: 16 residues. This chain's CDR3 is CASSFSGGAPAYEQYF. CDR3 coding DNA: TGTGCCAGCAGTTTTAGCGGGGGGGCTCCTGCCTACGAGCAGTACTTC.